This T cell receptor beta chain was identified during a study of graft-versus-host responses after intestinal transplantation. General study results and limits: There were GvH clones found in recipient marrow, and some of them appeared first in ileum or blood.

The CDR3 contains 20 residues. Germline V gene sequence: CDR1 MGHRA, CDR2 YSYEKL. The V segment lost 0 bases and the J segment 3 bases; nucleotides outside the gene matches: 18. TCRdb keeps only in-frame clones here, not all; method: immunoSEQ multiplex PCR. The sample lists about 94,000 clones; 91% were seen once. On this clone: Its antigen is not known.

J is TRBJ2-5 and V is TRBV4-1, with TRBD2 matching over 8 bases. This clonotype originated in a human donor who received an intestinal transplant. The sequenced sample was unstimulated CD8+ T cells sorted from spleen or lymph node cells, obtained before intestinal transplant. The CDR3 coding sequence is TGCGCCAGCAGCCAAGATCTGGGACTAGGGGGGGTCGTTTCAAAAGAGACCCAGTACTTC. It translates to CASSQDLGLGGVVSKETQYF.